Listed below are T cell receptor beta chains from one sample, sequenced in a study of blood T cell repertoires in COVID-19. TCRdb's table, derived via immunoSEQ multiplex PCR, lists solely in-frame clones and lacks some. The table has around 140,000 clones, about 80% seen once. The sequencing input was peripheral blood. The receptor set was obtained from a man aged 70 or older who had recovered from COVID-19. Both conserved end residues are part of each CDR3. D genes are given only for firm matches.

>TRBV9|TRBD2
CASSVSGRTYNEQFF
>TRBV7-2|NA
CASSSTPVTGMLYGYTF
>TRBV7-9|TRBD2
CASSLSSTSGTGEQFF
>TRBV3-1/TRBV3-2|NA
CASSQDSEQYF
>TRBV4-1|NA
CASSQEIGISGTYEQYF
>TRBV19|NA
CASTEWQDNQPQHF
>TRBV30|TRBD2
CAWSRPLLAGVVSYEQYF
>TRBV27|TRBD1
CASSGVQGRGDYGYTF
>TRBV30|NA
CAWSQKRETQYF
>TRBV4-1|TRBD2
CASSPDAGTRGLEQYF
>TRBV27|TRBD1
CASSPRTGVNYGYTF
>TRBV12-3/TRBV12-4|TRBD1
CASSPDRGTEAFF
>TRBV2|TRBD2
CASRTGTRVNEQFF
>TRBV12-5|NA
CASGLPILTGTDTQYF
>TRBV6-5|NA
CASSYRDTQYF
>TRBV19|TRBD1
CASSIGTGATNEKLFF
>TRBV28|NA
CASGRRLGGNTIYF
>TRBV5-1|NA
CASTAGTYEKLFF
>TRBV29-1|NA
CSAPGGRGGEGYTF
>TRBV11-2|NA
CASLDLTNPYEQYF
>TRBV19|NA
CASSATGFYGYTF
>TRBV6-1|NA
CASSETSGYYNSPLHF
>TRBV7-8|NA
CASSLALSGGELFF
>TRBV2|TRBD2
CASTAGTSGSDEQFF
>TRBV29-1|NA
CSAWREPPGELFF
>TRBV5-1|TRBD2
CASSLEGTTNEQFF
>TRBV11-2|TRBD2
CASSLGLANEQFF
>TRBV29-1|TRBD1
CSDLWTGTGFHEQYF
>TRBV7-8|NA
CASSLDRQNYGYTF
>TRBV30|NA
CAWSVGFRVHEQFF
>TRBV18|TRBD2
CASSPRIAGGYEQYF
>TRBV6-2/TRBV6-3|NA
CASSYSKAPSYEQYF
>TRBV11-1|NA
CASSLGPHDEQYF